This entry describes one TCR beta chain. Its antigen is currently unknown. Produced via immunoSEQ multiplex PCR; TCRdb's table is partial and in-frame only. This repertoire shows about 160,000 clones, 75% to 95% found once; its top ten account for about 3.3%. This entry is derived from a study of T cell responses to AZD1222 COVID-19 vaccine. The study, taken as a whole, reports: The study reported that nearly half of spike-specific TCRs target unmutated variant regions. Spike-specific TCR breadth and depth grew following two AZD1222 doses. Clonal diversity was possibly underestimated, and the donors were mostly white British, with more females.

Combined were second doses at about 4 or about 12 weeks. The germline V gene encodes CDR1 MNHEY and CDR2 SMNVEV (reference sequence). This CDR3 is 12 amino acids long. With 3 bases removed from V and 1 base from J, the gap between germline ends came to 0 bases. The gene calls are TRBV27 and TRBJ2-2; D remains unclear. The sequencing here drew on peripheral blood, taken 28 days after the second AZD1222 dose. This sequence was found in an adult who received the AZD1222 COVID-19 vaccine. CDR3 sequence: CASSLNTGELFF. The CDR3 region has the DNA TGTGCCAGCAGTTTGAACACCGGGGAGCTGTTTTTT.